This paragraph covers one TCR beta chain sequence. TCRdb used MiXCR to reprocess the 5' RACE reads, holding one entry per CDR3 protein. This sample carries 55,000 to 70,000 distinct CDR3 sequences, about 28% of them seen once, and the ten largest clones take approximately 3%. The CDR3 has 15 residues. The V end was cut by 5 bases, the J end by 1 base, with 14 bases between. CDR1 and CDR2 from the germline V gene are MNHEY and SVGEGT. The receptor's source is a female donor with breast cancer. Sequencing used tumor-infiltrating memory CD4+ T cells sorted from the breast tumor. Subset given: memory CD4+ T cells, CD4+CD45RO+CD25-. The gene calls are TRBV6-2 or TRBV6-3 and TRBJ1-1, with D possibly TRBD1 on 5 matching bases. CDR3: CASSNSGAPNTEAFF. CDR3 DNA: TGTGCCAGCAGTAACAGTGGGGCCCCGAACACTGAAGCTTTCTTT.